What follows is one T cell receptor (beta chain) and its context. These data are taken from a study of blood T cell repertoires in COVID-19. Cohort placement rested on clinical history that participants reported themselves. The CDR3 runs to 16 residues. Trimming pared 5 bases from V and 3 bases from J, leaving 18 bases between. The germline V gene encodes CDR1 MNHNY and CDR2 SVGAGI (reference sequence). Study processing details: The assay estimated nucleated cells by amplifying reference gene primers. Produced via immunoSEQ multiplex PCR; TCRdb's table is partial and in-frame only. The V and J calls and clone size are taken from that table; D and trimming were inferred from the DNA. Altogether 300,000 to 400,000 clones are present, about 86% being singletons, with the ten largest covering about 4.2%.

The genes are TRBV6-6 and TRBJ2-3; TRBD2 is a possible D gene (7 bases). Sequencing input: PBMCs or T cells enriched from blood (not recorded which). The receptor was isolated from a woman aged 35 to 49 with acute COVID-19. As DNA, the CDR3 is TGTGCCAGCAGTCCACAGGCGGGGAGGGGGACAGATACGCAGTATTTT. This encodes CASSPQAGRGTDTQYF.